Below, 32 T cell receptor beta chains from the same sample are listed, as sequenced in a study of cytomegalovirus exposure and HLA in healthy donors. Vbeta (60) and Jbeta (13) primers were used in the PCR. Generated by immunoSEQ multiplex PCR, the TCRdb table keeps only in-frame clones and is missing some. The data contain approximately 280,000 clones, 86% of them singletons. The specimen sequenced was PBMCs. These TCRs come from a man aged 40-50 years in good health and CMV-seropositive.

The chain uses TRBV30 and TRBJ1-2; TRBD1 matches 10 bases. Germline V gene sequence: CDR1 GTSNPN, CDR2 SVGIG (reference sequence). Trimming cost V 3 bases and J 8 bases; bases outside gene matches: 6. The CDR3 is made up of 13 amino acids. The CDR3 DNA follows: TGTGCCTGGAGCATGACAGGGGGCGGGGGCTACACCTTC. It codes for CAWSMTGGGGYTF.

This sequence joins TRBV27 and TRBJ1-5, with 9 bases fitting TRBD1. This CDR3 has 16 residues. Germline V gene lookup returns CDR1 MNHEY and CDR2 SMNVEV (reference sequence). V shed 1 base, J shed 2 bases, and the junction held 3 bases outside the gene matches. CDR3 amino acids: CASSLFRDRGNQPQHF. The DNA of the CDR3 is TGTGCCAGCAGTTTATTCCGGGACAGGGGCAATCAGCCCCAGCATTTT.

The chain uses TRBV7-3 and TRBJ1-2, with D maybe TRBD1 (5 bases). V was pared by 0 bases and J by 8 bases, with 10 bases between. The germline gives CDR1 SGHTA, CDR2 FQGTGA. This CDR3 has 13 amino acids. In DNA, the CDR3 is TGTGCCAGCAGCTTAACGGGAGGGGAGGGCTACACCTTC. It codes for CASSLTGGEGYTF.

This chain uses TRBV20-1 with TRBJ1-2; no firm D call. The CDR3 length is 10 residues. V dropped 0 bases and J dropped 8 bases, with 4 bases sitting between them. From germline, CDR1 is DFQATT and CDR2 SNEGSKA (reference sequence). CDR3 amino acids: CSARDVGYTF. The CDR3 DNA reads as TGCAGTGCTAGAGATGTAGGCTACACCTTC.

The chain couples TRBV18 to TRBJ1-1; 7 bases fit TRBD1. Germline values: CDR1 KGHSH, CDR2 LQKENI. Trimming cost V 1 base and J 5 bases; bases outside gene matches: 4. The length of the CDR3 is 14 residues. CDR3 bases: TGTGCCAGCTCACCACAGGGGGCGCGGACTGAAGCTTTCTTT. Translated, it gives CASSPQGARTEAFF.

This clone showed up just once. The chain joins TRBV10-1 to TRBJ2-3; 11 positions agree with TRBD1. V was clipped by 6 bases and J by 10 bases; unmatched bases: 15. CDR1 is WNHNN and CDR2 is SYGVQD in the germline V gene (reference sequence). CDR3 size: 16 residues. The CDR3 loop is CASSPGTGGPTPSQYF. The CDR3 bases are TGCGCCAGCAGCCCCGGGACAGGGGGGCCGACCCCATCGCAGTATTTT.

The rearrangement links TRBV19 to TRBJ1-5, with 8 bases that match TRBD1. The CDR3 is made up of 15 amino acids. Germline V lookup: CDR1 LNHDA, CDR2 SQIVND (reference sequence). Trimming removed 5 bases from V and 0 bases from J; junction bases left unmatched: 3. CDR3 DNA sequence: TGTGCCAGTAGTGGAGACAGGGGTAGCAATCAGCCCCAGCATTTT. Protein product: CASSGDRGSNQPQHF.

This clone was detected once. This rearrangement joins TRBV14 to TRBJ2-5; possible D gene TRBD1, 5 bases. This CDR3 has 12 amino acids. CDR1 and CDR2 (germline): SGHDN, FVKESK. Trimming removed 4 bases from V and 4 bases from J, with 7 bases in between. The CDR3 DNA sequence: TGTGCCAGCAGCCCGCAGGGAGAGACCCAGTACTTC. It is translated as CASSPQGETQYF.

CDR3 bases: TGTGCCAGCAGCTCCCCCCTCGGAGCGAACACTGAAGCTTTCTTT. Protein: CASSSPLGANTEAFF. This chain joins TRBV7-3 and TRBJ1-1; D gene uncertain. The CDR3 length is 15 residues. V was shortened by 4 bases and J by 1 base, with 13 bases between the two germline ends. Looked up from germline, CDR1 is SGHTA and CDR2 is FQGTGA.

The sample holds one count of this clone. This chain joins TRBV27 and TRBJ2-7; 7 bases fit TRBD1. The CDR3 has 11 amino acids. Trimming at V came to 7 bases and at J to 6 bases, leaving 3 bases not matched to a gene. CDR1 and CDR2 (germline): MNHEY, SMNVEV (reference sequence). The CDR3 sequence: CASTRGSEQYF. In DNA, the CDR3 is TGTGCCAGCACCAGGGGGAGCGAGCAGTACTTC.

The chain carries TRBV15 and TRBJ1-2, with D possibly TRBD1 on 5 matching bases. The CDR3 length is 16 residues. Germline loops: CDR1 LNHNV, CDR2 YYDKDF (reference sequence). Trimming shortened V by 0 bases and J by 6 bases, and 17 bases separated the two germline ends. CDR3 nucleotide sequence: TGTGCCACCAGCAGAGATTTCACGTCGGGGGGTCATGGCTACACCTTC. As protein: CATSRDFTSGGHGYTF.

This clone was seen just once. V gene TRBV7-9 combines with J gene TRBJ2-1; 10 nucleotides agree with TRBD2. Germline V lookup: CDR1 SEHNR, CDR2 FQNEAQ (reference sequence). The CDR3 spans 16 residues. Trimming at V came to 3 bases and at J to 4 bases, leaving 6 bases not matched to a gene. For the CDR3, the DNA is TGTGCCAGCAGCTTTTTCCTAGCGGGGGATTACAATGAGCAGTTCTTC. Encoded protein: CASSFFLAGDYNEQFF. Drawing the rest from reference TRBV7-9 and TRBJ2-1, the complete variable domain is DTGVSQNPRHKITKRGQNVTFRCDPISEHNRLYWYRQTLGQGPEFLTYFQNEAQLEKSRLLSDRFSAERPKGSFSTLEIQRTEQGDSAMYLCASSFFLAGDYNEQFFGPGTRLTVL.

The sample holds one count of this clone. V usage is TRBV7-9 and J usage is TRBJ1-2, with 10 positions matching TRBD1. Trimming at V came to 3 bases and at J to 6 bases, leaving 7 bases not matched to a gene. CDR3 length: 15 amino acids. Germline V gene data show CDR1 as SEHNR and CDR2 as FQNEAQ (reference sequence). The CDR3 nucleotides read TGTGCCAGCAGCTTGGGGACAGGGGTGGTGAATGGCTACACCTTC. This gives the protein CASSLGTGVVNGYTF.

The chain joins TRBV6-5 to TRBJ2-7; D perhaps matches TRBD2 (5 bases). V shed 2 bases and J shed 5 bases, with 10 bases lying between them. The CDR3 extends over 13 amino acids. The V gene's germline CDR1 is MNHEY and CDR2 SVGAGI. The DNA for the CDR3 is TGTGCCAGCAGTTACGAGCGGCAGAACGAGCAGTACTTC. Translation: CASSYERQNEQYF.

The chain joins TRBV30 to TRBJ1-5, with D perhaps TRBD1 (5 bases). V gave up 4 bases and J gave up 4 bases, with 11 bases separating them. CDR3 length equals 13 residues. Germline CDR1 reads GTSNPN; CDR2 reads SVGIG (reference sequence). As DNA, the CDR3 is TGTGCCTGGAACTCAGGGCTGAATCAGCCCCAGCATTTT. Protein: CAWNSGLNQPQHF.

The CDR3 region is CASLGDYGYTF. The CDR3 nucleotides read TGTGCCAGTTTGGGCGACTATGGCTACACCTTC. The rearrangement links TRBV2 to TRBJ1-2; D remains unclear. This CDR3 is built from 11 residues. V lost 9 bases and J lost 3, with 8 bases in between. Germline V gene sequence: CDR1 SNHLY, CDR2 FYNNEI.

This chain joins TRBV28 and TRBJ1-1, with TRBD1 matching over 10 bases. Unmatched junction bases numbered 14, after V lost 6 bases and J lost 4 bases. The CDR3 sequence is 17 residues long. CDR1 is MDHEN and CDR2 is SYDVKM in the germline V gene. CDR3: CASRPFTGTGDFTEAFF. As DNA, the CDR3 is TGTGCCAGCAGACCTTTTACCGGGACAGGGGATTTCACTGAAGCTTTCTTT.

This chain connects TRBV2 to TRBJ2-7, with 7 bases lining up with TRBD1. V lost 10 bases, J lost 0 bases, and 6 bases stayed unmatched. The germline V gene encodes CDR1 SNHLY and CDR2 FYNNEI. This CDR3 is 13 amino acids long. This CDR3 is CATQTGNSYEQYF. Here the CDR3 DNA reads TGTGCCACGCAGACAGGGAACTCCTACGAGCAGTACTTC.

CDR3 sequence (DNA): TGTGCCAGCTCCCCCGACAGGTACACTGAAGCTTTCTTT. Amino acid sequence: CASSPDRYTEAFF. The J gene is TRBJ1-1, the V gene TRBV18; TRBD1 is a possible D gene (6 bases). This CDR3 has 13 residues. CDR1 is KGHSH, CDR2 LQKENI, per germline. The ends were cut back, 6 bases at V and 3 bases at J, with 11 bases in the middle.

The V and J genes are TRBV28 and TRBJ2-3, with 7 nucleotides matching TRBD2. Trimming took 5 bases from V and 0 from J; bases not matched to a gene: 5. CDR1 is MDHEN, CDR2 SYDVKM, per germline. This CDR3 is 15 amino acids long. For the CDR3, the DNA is TGTGCCAGCAGTCCCAGTAGCGGGAGCACAGATACGCAGTATTTT. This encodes CASSPSSGSTDTQYF.

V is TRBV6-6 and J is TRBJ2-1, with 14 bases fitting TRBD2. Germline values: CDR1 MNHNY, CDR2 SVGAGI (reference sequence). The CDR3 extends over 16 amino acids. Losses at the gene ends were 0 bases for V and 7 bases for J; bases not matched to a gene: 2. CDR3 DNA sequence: TGTGCCAGCAGTTACTCGGGACTAGCGGGAGTTAATGAGCAGTTCTTC. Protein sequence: CASSYSGLAGVNEQFF.

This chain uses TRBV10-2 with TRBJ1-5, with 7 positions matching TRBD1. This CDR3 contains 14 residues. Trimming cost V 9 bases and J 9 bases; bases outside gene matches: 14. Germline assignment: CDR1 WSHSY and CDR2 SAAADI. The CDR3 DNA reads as TGCGCCAGTCAGCCGGGACAGCGGTCGGGGCCCCAGCATTTT. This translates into CASQPGQRSGPQHF.

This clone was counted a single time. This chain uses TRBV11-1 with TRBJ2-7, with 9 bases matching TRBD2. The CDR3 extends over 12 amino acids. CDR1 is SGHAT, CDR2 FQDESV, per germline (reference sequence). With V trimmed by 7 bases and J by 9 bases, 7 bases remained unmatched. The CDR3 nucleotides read TGTGCCAGCATGGGTAGCGGGAGTGTGCAGTACTTC. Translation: CASMGSGSVQYF.

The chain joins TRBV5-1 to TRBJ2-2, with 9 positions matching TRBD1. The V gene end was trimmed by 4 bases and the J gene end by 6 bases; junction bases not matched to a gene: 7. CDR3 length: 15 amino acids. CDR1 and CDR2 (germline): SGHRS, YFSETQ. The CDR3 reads CASSTGTGFSGELFF. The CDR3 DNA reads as TGCGCCAGCAGCACCGGGACAGGGTTCTCCGGGGAGCTGTTTTTT.

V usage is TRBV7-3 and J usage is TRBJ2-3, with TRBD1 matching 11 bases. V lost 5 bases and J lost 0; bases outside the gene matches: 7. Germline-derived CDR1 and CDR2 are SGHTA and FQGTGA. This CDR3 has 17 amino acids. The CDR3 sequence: CASSAGTGGRSTDTQYF. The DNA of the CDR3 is TGTGCCAGCAGCGCGGGGACAGGGGGTAGGAGCACAGATACGCAGTATTTT. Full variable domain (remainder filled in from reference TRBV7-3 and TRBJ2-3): GAGVSQTPSNKVTEKGKYVELRCDPISGHTALYWYRQSLGQGPEFLIYFQGTGAADDSGLPNDRFFAVRPEGSVSTLKIQRTERGDSAVYLCASSAGTGGRSTDTQYFGPGTRLTVL.

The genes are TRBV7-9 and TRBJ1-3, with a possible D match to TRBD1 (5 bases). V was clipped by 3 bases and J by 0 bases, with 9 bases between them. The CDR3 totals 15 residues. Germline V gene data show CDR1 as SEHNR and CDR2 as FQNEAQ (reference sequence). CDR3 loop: CASSFQTVSGNTIYF. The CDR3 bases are TGTGCCAGCAGCTTTCAGACAGTCTCTGGAAACACCATATATTTT.

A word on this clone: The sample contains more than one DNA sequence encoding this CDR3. CDR3 amino acids: CASSSGLAGGPGETQYF. CDR3 bases: TGCGCCAGCAGCTCCGGGCTAGCGGGAGGGCCTGGGGAGACCCAGTACTTC. The rearrangement joins TRBV5-1 to TRBJ2-5, with 12 bases identical to TRBD2. V shed 3 bases, J shed 5 bases, and the junction held 11 bases outside the gene matches. This CDR3 region has 17 residues. The germline gives CDR1 SGHRS, CDR2 YFSETQ.

CDR3 protein: CATSEHRGSNQPQHF. The CDR3 coding sequence is TGTGCCACCAGCGAACACAGGGGTAGCAATCAGCCCCAGCATTTT. The chain has TRBV15 and TRBJ1-5; 7 positions agree with TRBD1. Germline CDR1 and CDR2: LNHNV and YYDKDF (reference sequence). J lost 0 bases, V lost 5 bases, and 4 bases had no gene match. The CDR3 consists of 15 residues.

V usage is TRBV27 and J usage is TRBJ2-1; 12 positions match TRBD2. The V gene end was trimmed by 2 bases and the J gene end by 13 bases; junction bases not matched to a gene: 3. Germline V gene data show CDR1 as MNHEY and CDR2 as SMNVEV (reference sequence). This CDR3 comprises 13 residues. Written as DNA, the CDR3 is TGTGCCAGCAGTTTAAAAGGACTAGCGGGACAGTTCTTC. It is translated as CASSLKGLAGQFF.

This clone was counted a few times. The CDR3 coding sequence is TGTGCCAGCAGATTCGACAGAATCACAGATACGCAGTATTTT. This sequence encodes CASRFDRITDTQYF. The rearrangement links TRBV28 to TRBJ2-3, with D maybe TRBD1 (5 bases). This CDR3 has 14 amino acids. Germline CDR1 and CDR2: MDHEN and SYDVKM. V gave up 6 bases and J gave up 2 bases, with 12 bases separating them.

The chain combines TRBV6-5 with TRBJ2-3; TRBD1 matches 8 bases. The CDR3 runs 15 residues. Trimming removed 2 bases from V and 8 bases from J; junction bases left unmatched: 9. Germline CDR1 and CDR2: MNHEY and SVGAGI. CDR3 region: CASSYPGQGGGTQYF. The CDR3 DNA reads TGTGCCAGCAGTTACCCTGGACAGGGTGGGGGTACGCAGTATTTT.

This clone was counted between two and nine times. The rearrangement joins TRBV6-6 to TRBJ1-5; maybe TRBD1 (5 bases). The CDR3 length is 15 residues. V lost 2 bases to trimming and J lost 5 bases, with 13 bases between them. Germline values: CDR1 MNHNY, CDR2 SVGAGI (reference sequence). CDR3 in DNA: TGTGCCAGCAGTTACGGCAGGGATGGTCATCAGCCCCAGCATTTT. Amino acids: CASSYGRDGHQPQHF.